This entry lists 10 T cell receptor beta chains sequenced from one sample in a study of a mutant IDH1 vaccine in newly diagnosed glioma. Profiling relied on immunoSEQ multiplex PCR, and the TCRdb table lists in-frame clones only, not all of them. The table shows tens of thousands of clones, with approximately 86% occurring only once. Time point meaning: baseline, week 1 (first vaccination visit). Treatment noted: pre-vaccination baseline after standard-of-care therapy. The source was PBMCs, collected from a glioma patient treated with radiotherapy, temozolomide or both. The receptors were sampled from a young man with glioma.

The rearrangement uses TRBV6-5 and TRBJ1-4, with TRBD1 matching over 10 bases. Per the germline V gene, CDR1 is MNHEY and CDR2 is SVGAGI. J was trimmed by 7 bases and V by 0 bases; bases with no gene match: 2. This CDR3 has 15 residues. CDR3 loop: CASSYSDRGFEKLFF. In nucleotides, the CDR3 is TGTGCCAGCAGTTACTCGGACAGGGGGTTTGAAAAACTGTTTTTT.

The V gene is TRBV7-9, the J gene TRBJ1-6, with 7 positions matching TRBD1. CDR1 SEHNR and CDR2 FQNEAQ come from the germline V gene (reference sequence). This CDR3 contains 18 residues. Unmatched junction bases numbered 13, after V lost 5 bases and J lost 3 bases. CDR3: CASSAPGTDYLYNSPLHF. CDR3 bases: TGTGCCAGCAGCGCCCCCGGGACAGATTACCTCTATAATTCACCCCTCCACTTT.

The table lists this clone with a count of one. The V call is TRBV7-6, the J call TRBJ1-1; D is unresolved. CDR3 length equals 12 residues. Germline CDR1 SGHVS, CDR2 FNYEAQ. Trimming pared 5 bases from V and 6 bases from J, leaving 10 bases between. DNA for the CDR3: TGTGCCAGCAGCAAGTTGGATGCTGAAGCTTTCTTT. Protein product: CASSKLDAEAFF.

The CDR3 spells CSATVGPRQFF. The CDR3 DNA reads TGCAGTGCCACAGTGGGGCCGAGGCAGTTCTTC. This chain links TRBV20-1 with TRBJ2-1; D is perhaps TRBD1 (5 bases). The germline V gene has CDR1 DFQATT and CDR2 SNEGSKA (reference sequence). There are 11 residues in the CDR3. V was trimmed by 6 bases and J by 12 bases, leaving 15 bases between them.

This clone was detected a few times. The rearrangement links TRBV5-1 to TRBJ2-3; D is uncertain. The germline V and J ends were trimmed by 0 bases and 5 bases, with 1 base remaining between them. Germline values: CDR1 SGHRS, CDR2 YFSETQ. The length of the CDR3 is 11 residues. CDR3 in amino acids: CASSLGDTQYF. The CDR3 DNA follows: TGCGCCAGCAGCTTGGGAGATACGCAGTATTTT.

This clone was seen only once. This sequence joins TRBV6-6 and TRBJ2-5, with TRBD2 matching 7 bases. TRBJ2-7 explains the end of the DNA better; the J call may be wrong. The CDR3 sequence is 14 residues long. The germline V gene has CDR1 MNHNY and CDR2 SVGAGI (reference sequence). The CDR3 nucleotides read TGTGCCAGCGGGAAAGGGACTACCTACTACGAGCAGTACTTC. Its translation is CASGKGTTYYEQYF.

The CDR3 sequence is CASSLAGQGFDYTF. The CDR3 bases are TGTGCCAGCAGCTTAGCCGGACAGGGGTTCGACTACACCTTC. The V and J genes are TRBV7-9 and TRBJ1-2; 9 bases line up with TRBD1. The CDR3 is 14 residues long. The V and J ends lost 0 bases and 10 bases, in that order; junction bases with no gene match: 6. CDR1 and CDR2 (germline): SEHNR, FQNEAQ (reference sequence).

This rearrangement joins TRBV5-1 to TRBJ1-2; a weak D match, TRBD1 (5 bases). The CDR3 is made up of 15 amino acids. V lost 5 bases, J lost 0 bases, and 14 bases lay in between. The germline gives CDR1 SGHRS, CDR2 YFSETQ. The CDR3 DNA sequence: TGCGCCAGCAGTAGACAGAGCGACGCTAACTATGGCTACACCTTC. Protein sequence: CASSRQSDANYGYTF.

The rearrangement uses TRBV18 and TRBJ1-2; D uncertain. Trimming took off 3 bases at V and 6 bases at J, with 14 bases between the two ends. CDR3 length: 14 residues. Germline-derived CDR1 and CDR2 are KGHSH and LQKENI. The chain's CDR3 is CASSPGLFPDGYTF. CDR3 nucleotides: TGTGCCAGCTCACCTGGACTGTTCCCCGATGGCTACACCTTC.

The V call is TRBV7-9, the J call TRBJ1-6; D is unclear. This CDR3 region has 13 residues. V lost 2 bases and J lost 4, with 3 bases in between. Germline V gene sequence: CDR1 SEHNR, CDR2 FQNEAQ (reference sequence). CDR3 coding DNA: TGTGCCAGCAGCTTACAGTATAATTCACCCCTCCACTTT. Translating gives CASSLQYNSPLHF.